One T cell receptor beta chain is described in this entry. Antigen unknown. The record originates from a study of identifying expanded T cells in peripheral blood. The data were produced by immunoSEQ multiplex PCR, yet TCRdb's version contains in-frame clones alone and is incomplete. This sample carries about 85,000 clones, around 89% of them seen once, and the ten largest clones take about 20%. This CDR3 contains 15 residues. Germline V CDR1 and CDR2: SNHLY, FYNNEI. The V and J ends lost 6 bases and 3 bases, in that order; junction bases with no gene match: 9. Healthy donors had no documented immune events, such as infections, while sampled. Points from the study as a whole: Roughly two-week clone count variance significantly increased as total template count grew. Roughly 1.1 clones differed between technical replicates, versus around 16 and 19 over time.

This TCR was recovered from a person between 18 and 69 years old in good health. The sample was blood. The chain couples TRBV2 to TRBJ1-2, with 8 bases fitting TRBD1. The CDR3 region has the DNA TGTGCCAGCAGCCAAGGGACAGGAACCTACTATGGCTACACCTTC. Encoded protein: CASSQGTGTYYGYTF.